This T cell receptor (beta chain) emerged from a study of a mutant IDH1 vaccine in newly diagnosed glioma. Points on this clone: Its antigen is unknown.

Between the trimmed V and J ends, which lost 5 bases and 3 bases, there was a span of 10 bases. The CDR3 totals 14 residues. CDR1 is SEHNR, CDR2 FQNEAQ, per germline (reference sequence). Time point specified: week 11, during vaccination. Vaccination used 300 ug of mutant IDH1 20-mer peptide per dose, with topical imiquimod. Assay used: immunoSEQ multiplex PCR; TCRdb lists only in-frame clones, some missing. The profile shows roughly 130,000 clones, around three quarters of them singletons. This TCR was recovered from a man aged 40-55 years with glioma. V and J are TRBV7-9 and TRBJ2-2; the D gene could be TRBD1 or TRBD2 (6 bases each). Sequencing was performed on PBMCs, taken from a glioma patient whose treatment included an IDH1 peptide vaccine. This CDR3 is CASSVRGDTGELFF. The CDR3 DNA follows: TGTGCCAGCAGCGTAAGGGGGGACACCGGGGAGCTGTTTTTT. Full variable domain (remainder filled in from reference TRBV7-9 and TRBJ2-2): DTGVSQNPRHKITKRGQNVTFRCDPISEHNRLYWYRQTLGQGPEFLTYFQNEAQLEKSRLLSDRFSAERPKGSFSTLEIQRTEQGDSAMYLCASSVRGDTGELFFGEGSRLTVL.